This note documents a single T cell receptor (beta chain) sequence. The data belong to a study of shared clonotypes between healthy human individuals. The protocol was immunoSEQ multiplex PCR, while the TCRdb copy is restricted to in-frame clones and leaves out a portion. The top ten clones hold about 14% of a sample with around 95,000 clones, around 47% of them seen once. The clonotype was recovered from a woman aged 35 to 49 in good health. Some clones in this sample may be carry-over from other donors' samples. The sequenced sample was PBMCs.

DNA for the CDR3: TGTGCCAGCAGTTTGGAACTGTTCTACGAGCAGTACTTC. Translated: CASSLELFYEQYF. The chain couples TRBV28 to TRBJ2-7, with D hard to call. Germline V lookup: CDR1 MDHEN, CDR2 SYDVKM. The V and J ends lost 3 bases and 3 bases respectively, with 9 bases between them. This CDR3 is 13 amino acids long.